The T cell receptor beta chain described here comes from a study of CD8 T cells in ankylosing spondylitis. Findings and limits, study-wide: Disease-linked clones reportedly showed significant enrichment in matched ankylosing spondylitis synovial fluid. A TCR beta motif made of fewer than ten highly homologous variants seemed typical of ankylosing spondylitis blood.

This CDR3 has 17 residues. Germline CDR1 and CDR2: MNHEY and SVGAGI. Trimming removed 2 bases from V and 4 bases from J, with 15 bases in between. Scientists made TCR beta libraries using quantitative 5'-RACE with molecular barcodes. Using its own MiXCR run on the 5' RACE reads, TCRdb lists one record per CDR3 protein. The table lists 220,000 or so distinct CDR3 sequences, approximately 20% of them singletons. This clonotype was seen more than once but under ten times. The antigen is undetermined. The clonotype comes from a male donor with ankylosing spondylitis. The chain is built from TRBV6-5 and TRBJ2-6; a weak D match, TRBD1 (5 bases). The specimen sequenced was blood, either unsorted or a sorted T cell fraction (not recorded which). CDR3 in DNA: TGTGCCAGCAGTTACCCGAGTAGGGGTTCCGGGGCCAACGTCCTGACTTTC. Protein sequence: CASSYPSRGSGANVLTF.